These 23 T cell receptor beta chains were all obtained from the same sample, sequenced in a study of blood T cell repertoires in COVID-19. Profiled with immunoSEQ multiplex PCR; TCRdb holds only in-frame clones, not every one. The data hold a few hundred thousand clones, with roughly 84% observed a single time. The sample consisted of PBMCs or T cells enriched from blood (not recorded which). The receptors were gathered from a man between 25 and 39 years old in a cohort exposed to, infected with or recovered from COVID-19 (not recorded which).

In its sample, this clone was seen a few times. The rearrangement uses TRBV28 and TRBJ2-1; TRBD1 might be the D (5 bases). This CDR3 is built from 15 residues. V was shortened by 7 bases and J by 2 bases, with 15 bases between the two germline ends. The V gene's germline CDR1 is MDHEN and CDR2 SYDVKM. The CDR3 DNA sequence: TGTGCCAGCACCCCCCTGGGGCAAACCTACAATGAGCAGTTCTTC. Its protein is CASTPLGQTYNEQFF.

This chain uses TRBV6-5 with TRBJ2-7, with 7 bases identical to TRBD1. Unmatched junction bases numbered 10, after V lost 5 bases and J lost 3 bases. Germline V gene data show CDR1 as MNHEY and CDR2 as SVGAGI. The CDR3 sequence is 15 residues long. The DNA for the CDR3 is TGTGCCAGCAGTCAAACGGGACAGACCAGCTACGAGCAGTACTTC. Translation gives CASSQTGQTSYEQYF.

The V gene is TRBV28, the J gene TRBJ2-3; no clear D. Germline loops: CDR1 MDHEN, CDR2 SYDVKM. The CDR3 has 19 residues. V was cut by 5 bases and J by 0 bases, with 24 bases left in between. The CDR3 nucleotides are TGTGCCAGCAGTCGCGCCTCGGTCCTTTATGATCCCAGCACAGATACGCAGTATTTT. It codes for CASSRASVLYDPSTDTQYF.

V gene TRBV28 combines with J gene TRBJ1-1; D is perhaps TRBD1 (6 bases). With 6 bases removed from V and 8 bases from J, the gap between germline ends came to 16 bases. Germline CDR1 and CDR2: MDHEN and SYDVKM. The CDR3 consists of 13 residues. This CDR3 reads CASRDPGGSEAFF. CDR3 sequence (DNA): TGTGCCAGCAGAGACCCGGGGGGCTCAGAAGCTTTCTTT.

The CDR3 sequence: CASARGGRNNSPLHF. As DNA, the CDR3 is TGTGCCAGCGCCCGAGGTGGAAGAAATAATTCACCCCTCCACTTT. This chain links TRBV6-5 with TRBJ1-6; D gene unclear. The V gene lost 8 bases and the J gene lost 5 bases, with 16 bases spanning the gap. This CDR3 contains 15 residues. Germline V gene data show CDR1 as MNHEY and CDR2 as SVGAGI.

The chain uses TRBV7-2 and TRBJ1-2; no firm D call. The CDR3 is 14 amino acids. Germline V lookup: CDR1 SGHTA, CDR2 FQGNSA. Trimming pared 1 base from V and 0 bases from J, leaving 6 bases between. CDR3 in DNA: TGTGCCAGCAGCTTAGGCGTTTCTAACTATGGCTACACCTTC. Residues: CASSLGVSNYGYTF.

The chain uses TRBV20-1 and TRBJ1-1, with a possible D match to TRBD1 (5 bases). CDR3 length equals 15 residues. Trimming stripped 3 bases from V and 0 bases from J, with 14 bases between. Germline V gene data show CDR1 as DFQATT and CDR2 as SNEGSKA (reference sequence). CDR3 in DNA: TGCAGTGCTAGTATCGTAGGACAACTGAACACTGAAGCTTTCTTT. As protein: CSASIVGQLNTEAFF.

The genes are TRBV18 and TRBJ1-4; 7 bases are shared with TRBD1. This CDR3 contains 14 residues. Looked up from germline, CDR1 is KGHSH and CDR2 is LQKENI. The ends lost 3 bases at V and 8 bases at J; junction bases unmatched: 6. The CDR3 coding sequence is TGTGCCAGCTCACCTCGACAGGGTTTCGAAAAACTGTTTTTT. It codes for CASSPRQGFEKLFF.

V gene TRBV7-2 combines with J gene TRBJ2-7, with 9 bases lining up with TRBD1. CDR1 is SGHTA, CDR2 FQGNSA, per germline. This CDR3 contains 15 residues. The ends lost 5 bases at V and 1 base at J; junction bases unmatched: 6. DNA for the CDR3: TGTGCCAGCAGCGCGTCGGGACAGGGATCCTACGAGCAGTACTTC. Encoded protein: CASSASGQGSYEQYF.

This chain joins TRBV28 and TRBJ2-6; 10 nucleotides agree with TRBD1. This CDR3 is 18 amino acids long. V gave up 1 base and J gave up 1 base; unmatched junction bases: 4. The germline gives CDR1 MDHEN, CDR2 SYDVKM. CDR3: CASSLSGTGASGANVLTF. CDR3 DNA: TGTGCCAGCAGTTTATCAGGGACAGGGGCTTCTGGGGCCAACGTCCTGACTTTC. Filled out from reference TRBV28 and TRBJ2-6, the complete variable domain reads DVKVTQSSRYLVKRTGEKVFLECVQDMDHENMFWYRQDPGLGLRLIYFSYDVKMKEKGDIPEGYSVSREKKERFSLILESASTNQTSMYLCASSLSGTGASGANVLTFGAGSRLTVL.

The chain has TRBV19 and TRBJ2-3; 7 bases match TRBD1. Germline values: CDR1 LNHDA, CDR2 SQIVND (reference sequence). J was trimmed by 5 bases and V by 3 bases; bases with no gene match: 5. The CDR3 extends over 14 amino acids. The CDR3 sequence: CASSIGTAVDTQYF. CDR3 bases: TGTGCCAGTAGTATCGGGACAGCGGTAGATACGCAGTATTTT.

For the CDR3, the DNA is TGTGCCAGCAGCCGCGCCACCGTGGGACAGATTAATGAAAAACTGTTTTTT. Its translation: CASSRATVGQINEKLFF. V and J are TRBV6-2 or TRBV6-3 and TRBJ1-4, with TRBD1 matching over 7 bases. The CDR3 runs 17 residues. The V gene's germline CDR1 is MNHEY and CDR2 SVGEGT. The junction had 14 bases not matched to a gene; V was cut back by 6 bases and J by 4 bases.

The rearrangement joins TRBV15 to TRBJ2-2; a weak D match, TRBD1 (6 bases). Trimming stripped 5 bases from V and 1 base from J, with 11 bases between. The CDR3 covers 15 residues. Per germline, CDR1 LNHNV and CDR2 YYDKDF (reference sequence). CDR3 coding DNA: TGTGCCACCAGCGGGTCAGGGGTGAACACCGGGGAGCTGTTTTTT. This encodes CATSGSGVNTGELFF.

This clone has ten or more counts. The chain has TRBV6-1 and TRBJ1-3; no firm D call. Trimming took 3 bases from V and 1 from J, leaving 13 bases between them. CDR3 size: 16 residues. CDR1 is MNHNS and CDR2 is SASEGT in the germline V gene. The chain's CDR3 is CASSDFDTTSGNTIYF. The DNA of the CDR3 is TGTGCCAGCAGTGATTTTGACACCACTTCTGGAAACACCATATATTTT.

The chain uses TRBV7-8 and TRBJ1-1; the match to TRBD1 covers 7 bases. J gave up 6 bases and V 5 bases, and 9 bases lay outside the gene matches. Germline-derived CDR1 and CDR2 are SGHVS and FQNEAQ. This CDR3 spans 14 amino acids. DNA of the CDR3: TGTGCCAGCAGCCCAGATGACAGGGCCTCTGAAGCTTTCTTT. Protein product: CASSPDDRASEAFF. The full variable domain, with the rest looked up from reference TRBV7-8 and TRBJ1-1, is GAGVSQSPRYKVAKRGQDVALRCDPISGHVSLFWYQQALGQGPEFLTYFQNEAQLDKSGLPSDRFFAERPEGSVSTLKIQRTQQEDSAVYLCASSPDDRASEAFFGQGTRLTVV.

The chain couples TRBV28 to TRBJ1-2; D is possibly TRBD1 (5 bases). Between the trimmed V and J ends, which lost 7 bases and 5 bases, there was a span of 11 bases. From germline, CDR1 is MDHEN and CDR2 SYDVKM. The CDR3 runs 12 residues. CDR3 in DNA: TGTGCCAGCACTCTCGGGGGGTATGGCTACACCTTC. Translation: CASTLGGYGYTF.

This clone was seen a few times. This chain joins TRBV6-6 and TRBJ2-7, with 10 bases that match TRBD1. Germline loops: CDR1 MNHNY, CDR2 SVGAGI (reference sequence). CDR3 length equals 14 residues. V gave up 6 bases and J gave up 1 base; unmatched junction bases: 3. The CDR3: CASSPGQGSYEQYF. Written as DNA, the CDR3 is TGTGCCAGCAGCCCGGGACAGGGGTCCTACGAGCAGTACTTC.

The chain couples TRBV7-2 to TRBJ1-1, with a weak D call TRBD1 (5 bases). V was clipped by 5 bases and J by 8 bases, with 21 bases between them. The CDR3 is 15 amino acids. Germline CDR1 is SGHTA and CDR2 is FQGNSA. The CDR3 protein is CASSAQQVYGGEAFF. The CDR3 nucleotides are TGTGCCAGCAGCGCCCAACAGGTTTACGGAGGGGAAGCTTTCTTT.

The rearrangement links TRBV10-2 to TRBJ2-3; 7 bases align to TRBD2. The germline V gene encodes CDR1 WSHSY and CDR2 SAAADI. The ends lost 4 bases at V and 2 bases at J; junction bases unmatched: 6. CDR3 length equals 15 residues. CDR3 in DNA: TGCGCCAGCAGTGGACTAGCAGAACACACAGATACGCAGTATTTT. Amino acid sequence: CASSGLAEHTDTQYF.

The genes are TRBV9 and TRBJ1-1; unclear D gene. The CDR3 is 11 amino acids. CDR1 SGDLS and CDR2 YYNGEE come from the germline V gene. V lost 3 bases, J lost 5 bases, and 5 bases lay in between. The CDR3 reads CASSAVTEAFF. Here the CDR3 DNA reads TGTGCCAGCAGCGCCGTTACTGAAGCTTTCTTT. Variable domain in full (rest from reference TRBV9 and TRBJ1-1): DSGVTQTPKHLITATGQRVTLRCSPRSGDLSVYWYQQSLDQGLQFLIQYYNGEERAKGNILERFSAQQFPDLHSELNLSSLELGDSALYFCASSAVTEAFFGQGTRLTVV.

The V gene is TRBV11-2, the J gene TRBJ2-3, with D maybe TRBD2 (6 bases). The CDR3 runs 14 residues. The ends were cut back, 2 bases at V and 3 bases at J, with 9 bases in the middle. The germline gives CDR1 SGHAT, CDR2 FQNNGV. CDR3: CASSLMGGTDTQYF. CDR3 in DNA: TGTGCCAGCAGCTTAATGGGGGGAACAGATACGCAGTATTTT.

The rearrangement joins TRBV11-2 to TRBJ2-1, with 12 bases lining up with TRBD2. The CDR3 has 16 amino acids. Germline CDR1 and CDR2: SGHAT and FQNNGV. V lost 5 bases and J lost 2; bases outside the gene matches: 4. The CDR3 DNA reads as TGTGCCAGCAGCCCCCGGACTAGCGGGGCCTACAATGAGCAGTTCTTC. Encoded protein: CASSPRTSGAYNEQFF.

CDR3 DNA sequence: TGTGCCAGCAGTGAATCCCCAGGGGATGAAAAACTGTTTTTT. Amino acids: CASSESPGDEKLFF. J is TRBJ1-4 and V is TRBV6-1, with D tentatively TRBD1 (6 bases). V was cut by 2 bases and J by 6 bases, with 10 bases left in between. Germline V CDR1 and CDR2: MNHNS, SASEGT. The CDR3 covers 14 residues.